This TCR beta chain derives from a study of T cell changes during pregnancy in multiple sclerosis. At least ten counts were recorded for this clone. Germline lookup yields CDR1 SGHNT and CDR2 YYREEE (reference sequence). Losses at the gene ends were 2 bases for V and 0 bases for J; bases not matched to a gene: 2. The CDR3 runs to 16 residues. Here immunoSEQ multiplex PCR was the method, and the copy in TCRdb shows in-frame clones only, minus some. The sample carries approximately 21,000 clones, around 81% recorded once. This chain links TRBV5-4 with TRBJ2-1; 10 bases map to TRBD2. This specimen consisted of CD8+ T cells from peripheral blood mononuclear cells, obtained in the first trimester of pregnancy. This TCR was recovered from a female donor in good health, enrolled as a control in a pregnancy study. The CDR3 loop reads CASSLSGGASYNEQFF. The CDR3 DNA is TGTGCCAGCAGCTTAAGCGGGGGGGCCTCCTACAATGAGCAGTTCTTC.